Here is one T cell receptor (beta chain) with its context. The antigen remains unidentified. Looked up from germline, CDR1 is KGHSY and CDR2 is FQNENV. The CDR3 loop spans 14 amino acids. V shed 6 bases, J shed 4 bases, and the junction held 9 bases outside the gene matches. The data derive from a study of T cell responses to AZD1222 COVID-19 vaccine. In the study overall: Analysis merged second doses at about 4 or about 12 weeks. General observations from the study: Spike-specific TCRs gained breadth and depth after people received two AZD1222 doses. Baseline serology detected seropositivity in only a handful of AZD1222 recipients.

Libraries were prepared by immunoSEQ multiplex PCR; TCRdb keeps only in-frame clonotypes and omits some of them. The sample has over 90,000 clones, approximately 89% seen once. This chain links TRBV16 with TRBJ2-7; 7 bases agree with TRBD2. The source of this sequence is an adult in good health. The source was peripheral blood, collected on day 0 of AZD1222 vaccination. CDR3 sequence reads: CASSRSSGSYEQYF. Written as DNA, the CDR3 is TGTGCCAGCAGTCGGTCTAGCGGTTCATACGAGCAGTACTTC.